The 2 T cell receptor beta chains listed next were all sequenced from one sample in a study of blood T cell repertoires in COVID-19. Libraries were prepared by immunoSEQ multiplex PCR; TCRdb keeps only in-frame clonotypes and omits some of them. The sample contains 90,000 to 120,000 clones, around 87% of which appear only once. The sample consisted of peripheral blood. These receptors were collected from a man over 45 with acute or convalescent COVID-19.

This chain connects TRBV6-2 or TRBV6-3 to TRBJ1-2; 8 bases align to TRBD1. Per the germline V gene, CDR1 is MNHEY and CDR2 is SVGEGT. Unmatched junction bases numbered 7, after V lost 1 base and J lost 3 bases. The CDR3 is made up of 16 amino acids. The CDR3 loop reads CASSYWMDRVDYGYTF. The CDR3 DNA sequence: TGTGCCAGCAGTTACTGGATGGACAGGGTTGACTATGGCTACACCTTC.

CDR3: CASSVGATGYTF. CDR3 bases: TGTGCCAGCAGTGTAGGGGCGACTGGCTACACCTTC. The genes are TRBV12-3 or TRBV12-4 and TRBJ1-2; weak D call: TRBD1 (5 bases). V was trimmed by 5 bases and J by 7 bases, leaving 11 bases between them. The CDR3 consists of 12 residues.